One and the same sample provided the 4 T cell receptor beta chains below, sequenced in a study of OX40 agonist ivuxolimab in advanced cancers. The method behind the library was the immunoSEQ multiplex PCR assay. TCRdb limited this immuneACCESS table to in-frame rearrangements with V and J called. A share of clones is missing; checked studies link under half to unresolved V genes, and the rest is unexplained. This sample lists over 95,000 clones; 91% were detected once. Together, the top ten hold around 0.33% of the sample. The sequencing used CD4+ or CD8+ T cells sorted from blood, collected in a trial of the OX40 agonist ivuxolimab. These receptors all come from an adult with an advanced solid tumor such as melanoma, head and neck, liver or kidney cancer.

The chain carries TRBV5-6 and TRBJ1-3; 8 bases map to TRBD1. Germline-derived CDR1 and CDR2 are SGHDT and YYEEEE. Losses at the gene ends were 3 bases for V and 0 bases for J; bases not matched to a gene: 11. CDR3 length: 18 amino acids. DNA of the CDR3: TGTGCCAGCAGCTGGAAGGACAGGGTGCAGAGCTCTGGAAACACCATATATTTT. Amino acid sequence: CASSWKDRVQSSGNTIYF.

The chain combines TRBV4-3 with TRBJ2-1; D is ambiguous. CDR1 and CDR2 from the germline V gene are LGHNA and YSLEER. Trimming pared 0 bases from V and 2 bases from J, leaving 11 bases between. The CDR3 runs 16 residues. The CDR3 sequence: CASSQEPRGTYNEQFF. The CDR3 DNA reads TGCGCCAGCAGCCAAGAGCCTCGCGGAACCTACAATGAGCAGTTCTTC.

This clone appeared once. J is TRBJ2-1 and V is TRBV6-5; no firm D call. The CDR3 extends over 14 amino acids. Germline CDR1 and CDR2: MNHEY and SVGAGI. V was pared by 7 bases and J by 0 bases, with 10 bases between. CDR3 sequence: CASKVGGSYNEQFF. CDR3 sequence (DNA): TGTGCCAGCAAGGTCGGCGGCTCCTACAATGAGCAGTTCTTC.

This clone has a single count. The rearrangement uses TRBV30 and TRBJ2-1; the match to TRBD2 covers 10 bases. With V trimmed by 5 bases and J by 7 bases, 11 bases remained unmatched. Germline V gives CDR1 GTSNPN, CDR2 SVGIG (reference sequence). The CDR3 is 15 amino acids. Here the CDR3 DNA reads TGTGCCTGGGAAACACTAGCGGGGATACGAAATGAGCAGTTCTTC. Translated, it gives CAWETLAGIRNEQFF.